The present entry profiles one TCR beta chain with its context. No antigen is known for it. The sample comes from a study of blood T cells in healthy people across ages. Study results and limitations: Changes in expanded clonotypes were possibly confounded, as the CMV status of donors was unknown.

Germline CDR1 reads SGHTA; CDR2 reads FQGNSA. J gave up 0 bases and V 1 base, and 1 base lay outside the gene matches. The CDR3 runs to 16 residues. Staff drew approximately 9.1 milliliters of peripheral blood from each donor. Through a sample-barcoded 5' primer and a J-beta primer mix, a second PCR was run for 7 to 11 cycles. Every cDNA molecule carried a tag from a template-switch adaptor bearing 12 random nucleotides. There were at least 2.5 million CDR3-containing paired-end reads obtained from each sample. MiXCR, applied by TCRdb to the 5' RACE reads, yields one record per CDR3 protein. The data show about 1.4 million distinct CDR3 sequences, with approximately 63% seen just once and over 5% held by the top ten.

This chain joins TRBV7-2 and TRBJ2-7; 12 bases line up with TRBD2. The sequencing sample was made of blood. This TCR was recovered from a man aged 18 to 29 in good health. The CDR3 DNA sequence: TGTGCCAGCAGCTTAGAACTAGCGGGGGGCTCCTACGAGCAGTACTTC. This encodes CASSLELAGGSYEQYF.